A single sample gave rise to the 2 T cell receptor beta chains below, sequenced in a study of cytomegalovirus exposure and HLA in healthy donors. A multiplex PCR was run with 60 Vbeta primers and 13 Jbeta primers. TCRdb's table, derived via immunoSEQ multiplex PCR, lists solely in-frame clones and lacks some. The repertoire holds more than 100,000 clones, with about 9.2% as singletons. The sample taken for sequencing was PBMCs. These receptor sequences come from a woman in her forties in good health and CMV-seropositive.

This chain connects TRBV27 to TRBJ1-2; TRBD1 might be the D (6 bases). Trimming took 7 bases from V and 2 from J, leaving 23 bases between them. Germline-derived CDR1 and CDR2 are MNHEY and SMNVEV (reference sequence). This CDR3 spans 17 amino acids. CDR3 nucleotide sequence: TGTGCCAGCACTGGCCTTGTACCGGGACAAGGAAACTATGGCTACACCTTC. Its protein product is CASTGLVPGQGNYGYTF.

About this clone itself: Other DNA variants within this sample encode the same CDR3. For the CDR3, the DNA is TGCGCCAGCAGCCTCGGGACGGGGGGCTTAGTTAATGAAAAACTGTTTTTT. Residues: CASSLGTGGLVNEKLFF. The rearrangement joins TRBV5-1 to TRBJ1-4; TRBD1 is a possible D gene (6 bases). CDR1 is SGHRS and CDR2 is YFSETQ in the germline V gene. CDR3 length: 17 residues. Trimming cost V 4 bases and J 4 bases, with 20 bases left between them.